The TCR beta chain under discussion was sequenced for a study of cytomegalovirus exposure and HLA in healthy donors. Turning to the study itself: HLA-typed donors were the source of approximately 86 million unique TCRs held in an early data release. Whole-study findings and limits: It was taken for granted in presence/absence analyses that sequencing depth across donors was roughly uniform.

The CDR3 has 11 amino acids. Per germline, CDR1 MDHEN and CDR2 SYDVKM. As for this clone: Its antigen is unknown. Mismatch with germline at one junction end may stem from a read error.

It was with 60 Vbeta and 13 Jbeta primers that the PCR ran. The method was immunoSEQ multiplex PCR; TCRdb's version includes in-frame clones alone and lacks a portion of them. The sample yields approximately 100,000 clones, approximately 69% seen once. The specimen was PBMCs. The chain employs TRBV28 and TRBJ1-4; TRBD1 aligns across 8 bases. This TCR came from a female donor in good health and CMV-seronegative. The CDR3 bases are TGTGCCAGCAACCCAAGGGGGACAGGTCGTTTT. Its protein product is CASNPRGTGRF.